The 27 T cell receptor beta chains below all came from one sample that was sequenced in a study of vaccination effects on CD4 cells after COVID-19. Profiling relied on immunoSEQ multiplex PCR, and the TCRdb table lists in-frame clones only, not all of them. The sample includes 50,000 or so clones, over 50% of them seen just once. Antigens of these TCRs are unknown. Culture proceeded for 10 days, and CD4+ T cells were then isolated. Sequencing was performed on CD4+ T cells from PBMCs cultured without peptide, taken before COVID-19 vaccination. These receptors came from a human donor who received a COVID-19 vaccine.

This chain links TRBV19 with TRBJ1-5; maybe TRBD1 (5 bases). The germline CDR1 and CDR2 sequences are LNHDA and SQIVND (reference sequence). CDR3 length: 18 amino acids. Trimming stripped 5 bases from V and 1 base from J, with 21 bases between. CDR3 nucleotides: TGTGCCAGTAGTCCTCACCAAAGGGGCGTTAAGAGCAATCAGCCCCAGCATTTT. Translated, it gives CASSPHQRGVKSNQPQHF.

V gene TRBV24-1 combines with J gene TRBJ2-6; no definite D call. Germline V gives CDR1 KGHDR, CDR2 SFDVKD. V dropped 9 bases and J dropped 4 bases, with 9 bases sitting between them. CDR3 length: 13 amino acids. The CDR3 sequence is CATPYAGANVLTF. CDR3 nucleotides: TGTGCCACCCCTTATGCCGGGGCCAACGTCCTGACTTTC.

V usage is TRBV30 and J usage is TRBJ1-6; possible D gene TRBD1, 6 bases. Germline CDR1 reads GTSNPN; CDR2 reads SVGIG (reference sequence). V was shortened by 3 bases and J by 10 bases, with 13 bases between the two germline ends. The CDR3 consists of 13 residues. The CDR3 loop reads CAWRRGGESPLHF. The CDR3, as DNA: TGTGCCTGGAGGCGAGGGGGGGAATCACCCCTCCACTTT.

J is TRBJ1-5 and V is TRBV2; D is uncertain. Trimming pared 4 bases from V and 6 bases from J, leaving 7 bases between. Germline CDR1 is SNHLY and CDR2 is FYNNEI. This CDR3 is built from 12 residues. CDR3 residues: CASSGEGQPQHF. CDR3 bases: TGTGCCAGCAGTGGGGAGGGTCAGCCCCAGCATTTT.

The V call is TRBV10-1, the J call TRBJ1-3, with 7 bases aligning to TRBD1. Germline loops: CDR1 WNHNN, CDR2 SYGVQD (reference sequence). The V segment lost 10 bases and the J segment 0 bases; nucleotides outside the gene matches: 6. This CDR3 has 14 amino acids. The CDR3, as DNA: TGCGCCATCGTCCGGACAGGCTCTGGAAACACCATATATTTT. It is translated as CAIVRTGSGNTIYF.

The chain uses TRBV4-1 and TRBJ1-2; TRBD1 agrees at 7 bases. Germline V lookup: CDR1 MGHRA, CDR2 YSYEKL. Trimming at V came to 5 bases and at J to 3 bases, leaving 12 bases not matched to a gene. This CDR3 has 16 amino acids. CDR3 coding DNA: TGCGCCAGCAGCGAGCGACCCAGGGGGATAGACTATGGCTACACCTTC. This sequence encodes CASSERPRGIDYGYTF.

V usage is TRBV4-2 and J usage is TRBJ2-1; D remains unclear. The V end lost 3 bases, the J end lost 0 bases, and 12 bases lay between the germline ends. In germline, CDR1 is LGHNA, CDR2 YNFKEQ. The CDR3 totals 16 residues. The CDR3 region has the DNA TGTGCCAGCAGCCAGCCGTCGAGGAGCTCCTACAATGAGCAGTTCTTC. Amino acid sequence: CASSQPSRSSYNEQFF.

This clone was counted only a few times. The chain uses TRBV5-4 and TRBJ2-7; D not certain. CDR1 is SGHNT, CDR2 YYREEE, per germline (reference sequence). The CDR3 spans 14 residues. The V end was cut by 4 bases, the J end by 2 bases, with 13 bases between. CDR3 sequence reads: CASSPIPGPYEQYF. In DNA, the CDR3 is TGTGCCAGCAGCCCGATACCAGGACCCTACGAGCAGTACTTC.

The J gene is TRBJ2-3, the V gene TRBV9; D perhaps matches TRBD1 (6 bases). V gave up 0 bases and J gave up 1 base, with 6 bases separating them. Looked up from germline, CDR1 is SGDLS and CDR2 is YYNGEE. This CDR3 is built from 14 residues. The CDR3 DNA is TGTGCCAGCAGCGTAGGGGGGCGCACAGATACGCAGTATTTT. The encoded protein is CASSVGGRTDTQYF.

The V gene is TRBV3-1 (or the pseudogene TRBV3-2), the J gene TRBJ1-1; TRBD1 matches 9 bases. The CDR3 has 16 residues. Germline trimming cut 4 bases from V and 4 bases from J; bases unmatched to any gene: 10. CDR1 is LGHDT and CDR2 is YNNKEL in the germline V gene (reference sequence). CDR3 protein: CASSRGTGGKGTEAFF. Here the CDR3 DNA reads TGTGCCAGCAGCCGCGGCACAGGGGGCAAGGGCACTGAAGCTTTCTTT.

This chain links TRBV3-1 (or the pseudogene TRBV3-2) with TRBJ1-5; D is ambiguous. Germline assignment: CDR1 LGHDT and CDR2 YNNKEL (reference sequence). The length of the CDR3 is 15 residues. Trimming stripped 1 base from V and 1 base from J, with 8 bases between. The CDR3 loop is CASSQGGGSNQPQHF. The CDR3 DNA is TGTGCCAGCAGCCAAGGCGGCGGGAGCAATCAGCCCCAGCATTTT.

The gene calls are TRBV9 and TRBJ1-2, with D unclear. The CDR3 runs to 12 residues. V lost 0 bases, J lost 8 bases, and 8 bases lay in between. The germline V gene has CDR1 SGDLS and CDR2 YYNGEE. CDR3 DNA sequence: TGTGCCAGCAGCGTAGGGGGATGGGGCTACACCTTC. Protein sequence: CASSVGGWGYTF.

The chain couples TRBV19 to TRBJ1-1, with D tentatively TRBD1 (6 bases). Germline V gene data show CDR1 as LNHDA and CDR2 as SQIVND (reference sequence). The CDR3 runs 15 residues. V shed 6 bases and J shed 7 bases, with 21 bases lying between them. The CDR3 sequence: CASRHTRDIRREAFF. CDR3 bases: TGTGCCAGTAGACATACCCGGGACATACGACGTGAAGCTTTCTTT.

The chain links TRBV7-2 to TRBJ2-7, with D possibly TRBD1 on 5 matching bases. V was pared by 5 bases and J by 4 bases, with 15 bases between. Germline CDR1 is SGHTA and CDR2 is FQGNSA. CDR3 length: 14 residues. The CDR3 nucleotides are TGTGCCAGCAGCCTTCAGGGCCAGCCTTACGAGCAGTACTTC. Translation: CASSLQGQPYEQYF.

This clone has a handful of counts. The chain has TRBV2 and TRBJ1-1; unclear D gene. The CDR3 loop spans 14 amino acids. Germline lookup yields CDR1 SNHLY and CDR2 FYNNEI. The germline V and J ends were trimmed by 7 bases and 3 bases, with 15 bases remaining between them. The CDR3 DNA follows: TGTGCCAGCATAGTGAGTTTTGGGCACACTGAAGCTTTCTTT. It translates to CASIVSFGHTEAFF.

This chain connects TRBV19 to TRBJ2-3, with 12 bases aligning to TRBD2. Germline V gene lookup returns CDR1 LNHDA and CDR2 SQIVND (reference sequence). The CDR3 has 18 residues. J gave up 3 bases and V 1 base, and 8 bases lay outside the gene matches. The CDR3 here is CASSIVGLAGGPTDTQYF. CDR3 coding DNA: TGTGCCAGTAGTATAGTGGGCCTAGCGGGAGGGCCGACAGATACGCAGTATTTT.

J is TRBJ2-7 and V is TRBV19; possible D gene TRBD2, 6 bases. Germline CDR1 reads LNHDA; CDR2 reads SQIVND (reference sequence). This CDR3 spans 14 amino acids. The V gene lost 4 bases and the J gene lost 3 bases, with 13 bases spanning the gap. CDR3 amino acids: CASSTYVGGYEQYF. As DNA, the CDR3 is TGTGCCAGTAGTACGTACGTCGGGGGCTACGAGCAGTACTTC. Using reference TRBV19 and TRBJ2-7 for the parts outside the CDR3, the full variable domain is DGGITQSPKYLFRKEGQNVTLSCEQNLNHDAMYWYRQDPGQGLRLIYYSQIVNDFQKGDIAEGYSVSREKKESFPLTVTSAQKNPTAFYLCASSTYVGGYEQYFGPGTRLTVT.

The chain joins TRBV7-9 to TRBJ1-1; 9 nucleotides match TRBD1. V was clipped by 5 bases and J by 2 bases; unmatched bases: 3. The CDR3 extends over 14 amino acids. Germline CDR1 is SEHNR and CDR2 is FQNEAQ (reference sequence). As DNA, the CDR3 is TGTGCCAGCAGCAAGGACAGGGGAAACACTGAAGCTTTCTTT. Protein sequence: CASSKDRGNTEAFF.

This clone occurred a few times. The chain is built from TRBV2 and TRBJ2-7; D not certain. The length of the CDR3 is 12 residues. V lost 7 bases and J 0 bases, leaving 7 bases between the germline ends. Germline V gives CDR1 SNHLY, CDR2 FYNNEI. The chain's CDR3 is CASTKYSYEQYF. The CDR3, as DNA: TGTGCCAGCACCAAGTACTCCTACGAGCAGTACTTC.

This clone was observed a handful of times. The V gene is TRBV27, the J gene TRBJ2-2; tentative D call: TRBD1 (5 bases). Germline V CDR1 and CDR2: MNHEY, SMNVEV (reference sequence). CDR3 length: 16 amino acids. Trimming pared 6 bases from V and 1 base from J, leaving 15 bases between. The CDR3 spells CASRPDWGQNTGELFF. The CDR3 nucleotides are TGTGCCAGCAGACCCGATTGGGGCCAGAACACCGGGGAGCTGTTTTTT.

V gene TRBV14 combines with J gene TRBJ1-1; no reliable D call. From germline, CDR1 is SGHDN and CDR2 FVKESK. This CDR3 is 13 amino acids long. V shed 4 bases and J shed 6 bases, with 12 bases lying between them. This CDR3 is CASSPQYGPEAFF. Written as DNA, the CDR3 is TGTGCCAGCAGCCCGCAATACGGGCCTGAAGCTTTCTTT.

This clone was observed a handful of times. The CDR3 DNA is TGTGCCAGCAGCGAAGGACAGGGGGTGCGGGGCTACACCTTC. Its protein product is CASSEGQGVRGYTF. V usage is TRBV3-1 (or the pseudogene TRBV3-2) and J usage is TRBJ1-2, with TRBD1 matching over 10 bases. The trim removed 5 bases at V and 8 bases at J, leaving 8 bases unmatched. The CDR3 runs 14 residues. Germline CDR1 is LGHDT and CDR2 is YNNKEL (reference sequence).

CDR3 in amino acids: CAWSVQRVSSENSPLHF. CDR3 DNA: TGTGCCTGGAGTGTACAAAGGGTTTCTTCGGAAAATTCACCCCTCCACTTT. The chain employs TRBV30 and TRBJ1-6; D uncertain. This CDR3 spans 17 amino acids. V shed 0 bases and J shed 7 bases, with 19 bases lying between them. Germline loops: CDR1 GTSNPN, CDR2 SVGIG (reference sequence). The complete variable domain, with remaining parts taken from reference TRBV30 and TRBJ1-6, reads SQTIHQWPATLVQPVGSPLSLECTVEGTSNPNLYWYRQAAGRGLQLLFYSVGIGQISSEVPQNLSASRPQDRQFILSSKKLLLSDSGFYLCAWSVQRVSSENSPLHFGNGTRLTVT.

This rearrangement joins TRBV15 to TRBJ1-5; tentative D call: TRBD1 (6 bases). V shed 4 bases and J shed 7 bases, with 17 bases lying between them. The germline CDR1 and CDR2 sequences are LNHNV and YYDKDF (reference sequence). The CDR3 is 15 residues long. CDR3 DNA: TGTGCCACCAGCACAGAGGTGGCGGGGGGCCAGCCCCAGCATTTT. Translating gives CATSTEVAGGQPQHF.

The rearrangement links TRBV7-2 to TRBJ1-2; 10 positions agree with TRBD1. Germline assignment: CDR1 SGHTA and CDR2 FQGNSA. V shed 3 bases, J shed 4 bases, and the junction held 8 bases outside the gene matches. This CDR3 is 16 amino acids long. CDR3 coding DNA: TGTGCCAGCAGCTTCGGGACAGGGGCATTGGGCTATGGCTACACCTTC. Its translation is CASSFGTGALGYGYTF. Full variable domain (remainder filled in from reference TRBV7-2 and TRBJ1-2): GAGVSQSPSNKVTEKGKDVELRCDPISGHTALYWYRQSLGQGLEFLIYFQGNSAPDKSGLPSDRFSAERTGGSVSTLTIQRTQQEDSAVYLCASSFGTGALGYGYTFGSGTRLTVV.

V usage is TRBV6-5 and J usage is TRBJ2-4, with 8 bases that match TRBD1. The germline gives CDR1 MNHEY, CDR2 SVGAGI. There are 14 residues in the CDR3. Unmatched junction bases numbered 6, after V lost 2 bases and J lost 9 bases. CDR3 region: CASSYRRQGFIQYF. The DNA for the CDR3 is TGTGCCAGCAGTTACCGAAGACAGGGGTTCATTCAGTACTTC.

Notes on this clone: Sequence at one end of the junction differs from germline and may be a read error. Other DNA sequences in the sample encode the same CDR3. As DNA, the CDR3 is TGTGCTAGCAGCCCCGGGACAAGCACAGATACGCAGTATTTT. Translated, it gives CASSPGTSTDTQYF. The V gene is TRBV7-7, the J gene TRBJ2-3; tentative D call: TRBD1 (6 bases). The CDR3 is 14 residues long. Germline V lookup: CDR1 SSHAT, CDR2 FNYEAQ (reference sequence).